The present entry profiles one T cell receptor (beta chain) with its context. The record originates from a study of cytomegalovirus exposure and HLA in healthy donors. The CDR3 length is 15 residues. Trimming removed 0 bases at V and 4 bases at J, with 11 bases between. Per germline, CDR1 SEHNR and CDR2 FQNEAQ (reference sequence). Profiling relied on immunoSEQ multiplex PCR, and the TCRdb table lists in-frame clones only, not all of them. The sample has some 140,000 clones; 70% to 90% are singletons. V gene TRBV7-9 combines with J gene TRBJ2-3, with TRBD2 as a possible D gene (6 bases). The receptor was isolated from a woman in her twenties or thirties in good health and CMV-seropositive. What was sequenced was PBMCs. In DNA, the CDR3 is TGTGCCAGCAGCTTAGCGCTAGCGCGGTCAGATACGCAGTATTTT. This translates into CASSLALARSDTQYF.